This T cell receptor (beta chain) was captured in a study (TCRdb year 2016). This clonotype was picked up many times. Its antigen target is currently unknown. The record has no base qualities; no much larger clone is one base away. The library was built by means of RT-PCR. The data were produced on an Illumina MiSeq. TCRdb reanalyzed the raw reads on its own, using fastp at Q25 for trimming and MiXCR for clone calling, and kept in-frame beta chains. For every CDR3 protein sequence, its rows merge into one entry that carries the most common genes and DNA. A total of about 680,000 distinct CDR3 sequences appear in this sample, 11% to 15% of them only once. The ten largest clones represent roughly 4% of the sample. The specimen sequenced was memory CD4+ T cells from blood. This clonotype originated in a female donor in good health, serving as a healthy control.

Here is the DNA: TGTGCCAGCAGCTACGGCCGACCGGACACAGATACGCAGTATTTT. Its product reads: CASSYGRPDTDTQYF. The chain joins TRBV7-2 to TRBJ2-3, with no D gene named confidently. Measured from the cysteine to the phenylalanine, the CDR3 is 15 residues long. Only the CDR3 region is kept as DNA, spanning 45 bases read in frame from base 1. The junction carries 13 bases between V and J, which are trimmed by 4 bases and 2 bases respectively. The germline V gene gives CDR1 as SGHTA and CDR2 as FQGNSA.